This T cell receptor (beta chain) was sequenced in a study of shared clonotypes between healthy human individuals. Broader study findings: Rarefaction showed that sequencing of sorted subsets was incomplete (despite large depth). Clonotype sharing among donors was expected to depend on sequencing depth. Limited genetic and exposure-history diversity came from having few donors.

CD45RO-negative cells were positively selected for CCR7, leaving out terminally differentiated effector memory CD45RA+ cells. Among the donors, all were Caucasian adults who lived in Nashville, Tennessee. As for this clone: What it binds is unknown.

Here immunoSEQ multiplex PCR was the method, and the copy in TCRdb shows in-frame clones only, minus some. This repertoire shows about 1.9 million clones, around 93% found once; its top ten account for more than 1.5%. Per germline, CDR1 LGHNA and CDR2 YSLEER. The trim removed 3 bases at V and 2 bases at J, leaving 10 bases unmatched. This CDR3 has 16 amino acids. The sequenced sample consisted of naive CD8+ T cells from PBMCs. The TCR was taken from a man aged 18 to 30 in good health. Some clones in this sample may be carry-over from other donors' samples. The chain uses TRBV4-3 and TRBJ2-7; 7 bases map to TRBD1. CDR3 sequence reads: CASSQSNRGFPYEQYF. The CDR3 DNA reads TGCGCCAGCAGCCAGTCGAACAGGGGCTTCCCCTACGAGCAGTACTTC.